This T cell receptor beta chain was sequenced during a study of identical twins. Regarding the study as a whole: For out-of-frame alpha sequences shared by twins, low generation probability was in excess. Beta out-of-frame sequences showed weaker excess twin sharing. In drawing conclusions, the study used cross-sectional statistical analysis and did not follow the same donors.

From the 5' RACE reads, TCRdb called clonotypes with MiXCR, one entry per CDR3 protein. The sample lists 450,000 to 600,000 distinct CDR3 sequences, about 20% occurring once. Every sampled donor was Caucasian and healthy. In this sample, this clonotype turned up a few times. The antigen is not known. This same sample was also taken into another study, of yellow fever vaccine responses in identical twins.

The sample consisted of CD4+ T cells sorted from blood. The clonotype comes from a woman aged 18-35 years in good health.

This CDR3 is CASRDFAGYEQYF. The CDR3, as DNA: TGTGCCAGCCGGGACTTCGCAGGTTACGAGCAGTACTTC. V usage is TRBV3-1 and J usage is TRBJ2-7, with D perhaps matching TRBD2 (6 bases). The germline V and J ends were trimmed by 8 bases and 4 bases, with 15 bases remaining between them. Germline V gene lookup returns CDR1 LGHDT and CDR2 YNNKEL (reference sequence). The CDR3 runs to 13 residues.